The 11 T cell receptor beta chains below come from one sample, sequenced in a study of blood T cells in healthy people across ages. Then a second PCR, running about 7 to 11 cycles, was carried out with a sample-barcoded 5' primer and a J-beta primer mix. In TCRdb, the 5' RACE reads were re-called with MiXCR into one record per CDR3 protein. Among 700,000 or so distinct CDR3 sequences listed, roughly 43% were seen once. What was sequenced was blood. The receptor set was obtained from a man at least 80 years old in good health.

V is TRBV2 and J is TRBJ1-3, with D possibly TRBD1 on 5 matching bases. In germline, CDR1 is SNHLY, CDR2 FYNNEI. Trimming removed 3 bases from V and 0 bases from J, with 6 bases in between. There are 14 residues in the CDR3. CDR3 loop: CASSDRASGNTIYF. DNA of the CDR3: TGTGCCAGCAGTGACAGGGCCTCTGGAAACACCATATATTTT.

This chain joins TRBV12-3 or TRBV12-4 and TRBJ2-3; D remains unclear. V dropped 2 bases and J dropped 5 bases, with 11 bases sitting between them. The CDR3 length is 14 residues. The chain's CDR3 is CASSLRVGRDTQYF. The CDR3 nucleotides are TGTGCCAGCAGTTTAAGAGTGGGTAGAGATACGCAGTATTTT.

This chain links TRBV13 with TRBJ1-1; no reliable D call. There are 16 residues in the CDR3. The ends were cut back, 1 base at V and 4 bases at J, with 16 bases in the middle. CDR1 is PRHDT and CDR2 is FYEKMQ in the germline V gene (reference sequence). The CDR3, as DNA: TGTGCCAGCAGCTTAGAGAGGAGGGCCCTGGGCACTGAAGCTTTCTTT. It encodes CASSLERRALGTEAFF.

As concerns this clonotype: A junction boundary mismatches the germline segment, possibly from a read error. This chain uses TRBV6-2 or TRBV6-3 with TRBJ2-7; 7 bases are shared with TRBD2. Germline V CDR1 and CDR2: MNHEY, SVGEGT. This CDR3 is built from 14 residues. The CDR3 spells CASSTRGSSYELYF. Written as DNA, the CDR3 is TGTGCCAGCAGTACGCGGGGGAGCTCCTACGAGCTGTACTTC.

The DNA of the CDR3 is TGTGCCACCAGGCAGGACAATTGGGGGACCCAGTACTTC. This codes for CATRQDNWGTQYF. The chain uses TRBV24-1 and TRBJ2-5, with a tentative D call TRBD1 (5 bases). Trimming took off 7 bases at V and 7 bases at J, with 15 bases between the two ends. CDR1 and CDR2 from the germline V gene are KGHDR and SFDVKD. The CDR3 has 13 amino acids.

The chain is built from TRBV7-2 and TRBJ2-7; D ambiguous. CDR1 and CDR2 from the germline V gene are SGHTA and FQGNSA. Trimming took 0 bases from V and 12 from J, leaving 15 bases between them. The CDR3 is 13 amino acids. The CDR3, as DNA: TGTGCCAGCAGCTTAGCAGGGCAAGAGACCCTGTACTTC. Translated, it gives CASSLAGQETLYF.

The rearrangement joins TRBV7-9 to TRBJ2-1, with a possible D match to TRBD2 (5 bases). The germline gives CDR1 SEHNR, CDR2 FQNEAQ (reference sequence). The CDR3 length is 15 residues. The V end lost 5 bases, the J end lost 6 bases, and 17 bases lay between the germline ends. CDR3 residues: CASSPKGVGINEQFF. In nucleotides, the CDR3 is TGTGCCAGCAGCCCCAAAGGTGTCGGGATCAATGAGCAGTTCTTC.

The chain carries TRBV20-1 and TRBJ2-7; no reliable D call. Trimming stripped 6 bases from V and 4 bases from J, with 13 bases between. Germline V CDR1 and CDR2: DFQATT, SNEGSKA (reference sequence). This CDR3 contains 12 residues. The DNA for the CDR3 is TGCAGTGCAAACCCCCACGGTTACGAGCAGTACTTC. It yields the protein CSANPHGYEQYF.

The chain joins TRBV28 to TRBJ2-3; D ambiguous. Germline V gene data show CDR1 as MDHEN and CDR2 as SYDVKM. Trimming shortened V by 5 bases and J by 2 bases, and 26 bases separated the two germline ends. This CDR3 contains 19 residues. CDR3 residues: CASSPVVGQIFIDTDTQYF. DNA of the CDR3: TGTGCCAGCAGTCCGGTCGTTGGTCAGATCTTTATAGACACAGATACGCAGTATTTT.

The genes are TRBV21-1 and TRBJ2-5; TRBD1, the D gene given by the table, was not confirmed from the DNA. TRBV21-1 is given as a pseudogene. CDR3 length: 12 amino acids. As DNA, the CDR3 is TGTGGCACTAGAGGGGGCGGGGAGACCCAGTACTTC. It specifies CGTRGGGETQYF.

In this sample, this clonotype turned up a few times. The chain uses TRBV12-3 or TRBV12-4 and TRBJ2-2, with D perhaps TRBD1 (6 bases). The CDR3 sequence is 14 residues long. Trimming took 3 bases from V and 5 from J, leaving 10 bases between them. CDR3 nucleotides: TGTGCCAGCAGTTTGAAAGGGGGTACCGGGGAGCTGTTTTTT. This codes for CASSLKGGTGELFF.